The T cell receptor (beta chain) under discussion was sequenced for a study of CD8 T cells in ankylosing spondylitis. Study-level findings and limits: Prior literature has documented some motif variants in synovial fluid and blood from reactive arthritis. Disease-linked clones proved CD8+ and comparatively uncommon in peripheral blood. In ankylosing spondylitis patients, matched synovial fluid reportedly showed significant enrichment of disease-linked clones.

The germline CDR1 and CDR2 sequences are SNHLY and FYNNEI. CDR3 length: 12 residues. V shed 3 bases and J shed 5 bases, with 6 bases lying between them. Each TCR beta library was made by quantitative 5'-RACE that incorporated molecular barcodes. TCRdb processed the 5' RACE reads anew with MiXCR; each CDR3 protein has one entry. The sample has around 280,000 distinct CDR3 sequences, roughly 20% seen once. This clonotype was observed a handful of times. Its target is not known. Sequencing was done on a sample of blood, either unsorted or a sorted T cell fraction (not recorded which). The chain links TRBV2 to TRBJ2-3; no clear D gene. The TCR comes from a male donor with ankylosing spondylitis or in good health (not recorded which). The CDR3 region has the DNA TGTGCCAGCAGTGACGCAGGAGATACGCAGTATTTT. Translating it yields CASSDAGDTQYF.